These 8 T cell receptor beta chains were all obtained from the same sample, sequenced in a study of shared clonotypes between healthy human individuals. Here immunoSEQ multiplex PCR was the method, and the copy in TCRdb shows in-frame clones only, minus some. The data show fewer than 1.8 million clones, with just under 99% seen just once and about 0.4% held by the top ten. Sequencing was performed on naive CD4+ T cells sorted from blood. Subset meaning: CD45RA+ positively selected. These TCRs come from a man aged 25 to 45 in good health.

As concerns this clone: This sample also contains other DNA sequences that code for the same CDR3. J is TRBJ2-1 and V is TRBV10-3; D possibly corresponds to TRBD2 (6 bases). Germline CDR1 is ENHRY and CDR2 is SYGVKD. CDR3 length: 12 residues. V lost 4 bases to trimming and J lost 5 bases, with 6 bases between them. In nucleotides, the CDR3 is TGTGCCATCAGTGGGAGGGACAATGAGCAGTTCTTC. It specifies CAISGRDNEQFF.

The chain has TRBV6-5 and TRBJ2-1; D uncertain. Between the trimmed V and J ends, which lost 8 bases and 2 bases, there was a span of 10 bases. This CDR3 has 13 residues. Germline assignment: CDR1 MNHEY and CDR2 SVGAGI. CDR3 region: CASRAAAYNEQFF. The CDR3 region has the DNA TGTGCCAGCCGCGCCGCCGCCTACAATGAGCAGTTCTTC.

The rearrangement uses TRBV30 and TRBJ2-7; 7 bases are shared with TRBD2. Germline loops: CDR1 GTSNPN, CDR2 SVGIG (reference sequence). The junction had 9 bases not matched to a gene; V was cut back by 2 bases and J by 5 bases. This CDR3 region has 14 residues. CDR3: CAWSTSVFTHEQYF. DNA for the CDR3: TGTGCCTGGAGTACTAGCGTTTTTACCCACGAGCAGTACTTC.

The chain links TRBV25-1 to TRBJ2-5; TRBD2 aligns across 12 bases. CDR3 length: 16 amino acids. With V trimmed by 5 bases and J by 4 bases, 8 bases remained unmatched. Germline V gives CDR1 MGHDK, CDR2 SYGVNS. CDR3 loop: CASSLRLAGVGETQYF. For the CDR3, the DNA is TGTGCCAGCAGTCTCCGACTAGCGGGAGTGGGAGAGACCCAGTACTTC.

The gene calls are TRBV2 and TRBJ2-1; 8 nucleotides line up with TRBD2. Germline-derived CDR1 and CDR2 are SNHLY and FYNNEI. This CDR3 spans 15 amino acids. V dropped 5 bases and J dropped 4; count of bases not matched to a gene: 7. The CDR3 spells CASSLAGAVYNEQFF. In nucleotides, the CDR3 is TGTGCCAGCAGTCTAGCGGGTGCCGTATACAATGAGCAGTTCTTC.

This sequence joins TRBV25-1 and TRBJ2-7, with 8 nucleotides matching TRBD1. Looked up from germline, CDR1 is MGHDK and CDR2 is SYGVNS. Germline trimming cut 3 bases from V and 5 bases from J; bases unmatched to any gene: 9. This CDR3 is 15 amino acids long. The CDR3: CASSEEGTGGDEQYF. The CDR3 nucleotides are TGTGCCAGCAGTGAGGAAGGGACAGGTGGGGACGAGCAGTACTTC.

The V and J genes are TRBV18 and TRBJ2-1; the match to TRBD2 covers 7 bases. The CDR3 totals 16 residues. The V gene's germline CDR1 is KGHSH and CDR2 LQKENI. V lost 2 bases and J lost 4; bases outside the gene matches: 8. Here the CDR3 reads CASSPSGLADYNEQFF. The CDR3 bases are TGTGCCAGCTCACCATCGGGGCTAGCGGATTACAATGAGCAGTTCTTC.

The rearrangement links TRBV29-1 to TRBJ2-3; TRBD2 matches 8 bases. CDR1 is SQVTM, CDR2 ANQGSEA, per germline. Trimming cost V 3 bases and J 4 bases; bases outside gene matches: 9. The CDR3 is 15 residues long. The CDR3 DNA reads TGCAGCGTTGATTCGGGAGGGCAGAGTCCAGATACGCAGTATTTT. It is translated as CSVDSGGQSPDTQYF.